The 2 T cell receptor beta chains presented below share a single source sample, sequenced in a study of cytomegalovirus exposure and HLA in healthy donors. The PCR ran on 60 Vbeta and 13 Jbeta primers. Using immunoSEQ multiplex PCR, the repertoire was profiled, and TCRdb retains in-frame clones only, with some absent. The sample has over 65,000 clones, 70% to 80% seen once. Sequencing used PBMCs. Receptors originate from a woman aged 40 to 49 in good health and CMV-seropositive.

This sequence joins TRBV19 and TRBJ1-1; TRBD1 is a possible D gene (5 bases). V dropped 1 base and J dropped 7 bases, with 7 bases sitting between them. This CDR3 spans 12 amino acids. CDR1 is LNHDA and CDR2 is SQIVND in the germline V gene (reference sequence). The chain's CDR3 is CASSIAGGEAFF. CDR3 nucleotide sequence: TGTGCCAGTAGTATAGCGGGGGGTGAAGCTTTCTTT. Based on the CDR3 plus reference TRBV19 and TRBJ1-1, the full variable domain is DGGITQSPKYLFRKEGQNVTLSCEQNLNHDAMYWYRQDPGQGLRLIYYSQIVNDFQKGDIAEGYSVSREKKESFPLTVTSAQKNPTAFYLCASSIAGGEAFFGQGTRLTVV.

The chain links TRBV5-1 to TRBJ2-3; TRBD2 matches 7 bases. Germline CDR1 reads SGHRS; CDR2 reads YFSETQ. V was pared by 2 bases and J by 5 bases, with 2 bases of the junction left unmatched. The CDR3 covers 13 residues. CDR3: CASSLSGGDTQYF. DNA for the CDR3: TGCGCCAGCAGCTTATCGGGAGGAGATACGCAGTATTTT.